The 18 T cell receptor beta chains listed next were all sequenced from one sample in a study of breast tumors, draining lymph nodes, adjacent tissues. MiXCR, applied by TCRdb to the multiplex PCR reads, yields one record per CDR3 protein. The sample lists 83,000 or so distinct CDR3 sequences, 15% to 20% occurring once. The lymph nodes were axillary draining lymph nodes from breast cancer patients. The specimen was axillary lymph node tissue. Receptors were obtained from a female donor with breast cancer. Some clones in this sample may be carry-over from other donors' samples.

This clonotype was recorded many times. The chain recombines TRBV4-1 with TRBJ2-7, with 16 bases that match TRBD2. CDR3 size: 17 residues. V shed 4 bases, J shed 3 bases, and the junction held 6 bases outside the gene matches. Germline V CDR1 and CDR2: MGHRA, YSYEKL. DNA of the CDR3: TGCGCCAGCAGCCTTGGGACTAGCGGGAGGGCCGGCTACGAGCAGTACTTC. This sequence encodes CASSLGTSGRAGYEQYF.

This clonotype has ten or more counts. V gene TRBV7-9 combines with J gene TRBJ2-3, with 8 bases fitting TRBD1. This CDR3 comprises 15 residues. The V segment lost 2 bases and the J segment 8 bases; nucleotides outside the gene matches: 9. Per germline, CDR1 SEHNR and CDR2 FQNEAQ (reference sequence). CDR3 sequence: CASSLLGQVRGTQYF. The CDR3 nucleotides read TGTGCCAGCAGCTTATTGGGACAGGTCCGAGGTACGCAGTATTTT.

Comments on this clonotype: Mismatch with germline at one junction end may stem from a read error. CDR3 region: CANSINTDYQPQHF. For the CDR3, the DNA is TGTGCCAATAGTATTAATACCGACTATCAGCCCCAGCATTTT. This chain links TRBV19 with TRBJ1-5; unclear D gene. The CDR3 spans 14 residues. The V gene's germline CDR1 is LNHDA and CDR2 SQIVND (reference sequence).

This clonotype was counted at least ten times. The V call is TRBV19, the J call TRBJ2-3; a weak D match, TRBD2 (7 bases). The CDR3 consists of 14 residues. V shed 3 bases and J shed 10 bases, with 17 bases lying between them. The germline CDR1 and CDR2 sequences are LNHDA and SQIVND (reference sequence). CDR3 DNA sequence: TGTGCCAGTAGTATCAGGGGTAGCGGGTTGTCGCAGTATTTT. Translated: CASSIRGSGLSQYF. Using reference TRBV19 and TRBJ2-3 for the parts outside the CDR3, the full variable domain is DGGITQSPKYLFRKEGQNVTLSCEQNLNHDAMYWYRQDPGQGLRLIYYSQIVNDFQKGDIAEGYSVSREKKESFPLTVTSAQKNPTAFYLCASSIRGSGLSQYFGPGTRLTVL.

This clonotype appeared many times. The rearrangement uses TRBV2 and TRBJ2-7; 10 nucleotides match TRBD2. The CDR3 is 15 residues long. Germline lookup yields CDR1 SNHLY and CDR2 FYNNEI. V shed 4 bases and J 0 bases; nucleotides not matched to a gene: 3. This CDR3 is CASSGTSGLSYEQYF. The CDR3 DNA reads as TGTGCCAGCAGTGGGACTAGCGGCCTCTCCTACGAGCAGTACTTC. Full variable domain (missing parts from reference TRBV2 and TRBJ2-7): EPEVTQTPSHQVTQMGQEVILRCVPISNHLYFYWYRQILGQKVEFLVSFYNNEISEKSEIFDDQFSVERPDGSNFTLKIRSTKLEDSAMYFCASSGTSGLSYEQYFGPGTRLTVT.

About this clonotype itself: Since a much larger clone is just one base distant, this may be a read error. The rearrangement uses TRBV4-1 and TRBJ1-3; the D gene is possibly TRBD1 (6 bases). V was trimmed by 0 bases and J by 3 bases, leaving 12 bases between them. The CDR3 length is 16 residues. The germline gives CDR1 MGHRA, CDR2 YSYEKL. The CDR3 is CASSQEQGTGGNTIYF. In nucleotides, the CDR3 is TGCGCCAGCAGCCAAGAGCAGGGGACCGGTGGAAACACCATATATTTT.

This clonotype was picked up one time. The rearrangement links TRBV18 to TRBJ1-4; D is ambiguous. There are 15 residues in the CDR3. V lost 2 bases, J lost 3 bases, and 10 bases lay in between. The germline CDR1 and CDR2 sequences are KGHSH and LQKENI. The CDR3 spells CASSPRGPPNEKLFF. The CDR3 DNA reads as TGTGCCAGCTCACCAAGAGGGCCCCCTAATGAAAAACTGTTTTTT.

J is TRBJ1-2 and V is TRBV6-6; D not resolved. The CDR3 is 13 residues long. Trimming pared 4 bases from V and 5 bases from J, leaving 11 bases between. CDR1 is MNHNY, CDR2 SVGAGI, per germline (reference sequence). The CDR3 bases are TGTGCCAGCAGTTCCCGCGCGGGGTATGGCTACACCTTC. It is translated as CASSSRAGYGYTF.

With regard to this clonotype: This may be a read error: a much more frequent sequence differs by one nucleotide. The J gene is TRBJ2-3, the V gene TRBV6-1, with 10 positions matching TRBD2. CDR1 and CDR2 from the germline V gene are MNHNS and SASEGT. This CDR3 is built from 16 residues. The CDR3 protein is CASSPGTSEDTDAQYF. For the CDR3, the DNA is TGTGCCAGCAGTCCCGGGACTAGCGAGGACACAGATGCGCAGTATTTT.

This clonotype appeared many times. The chain carries TRBV19 and TRBJ1-4; D is unresolved. Looked up from germline, CDR1 is LNHDA and CDR2 is SQIVND (reference sequence). The length of the CDR3 is 14 residues. The V end lost 7 bases, the J end lost 0 bases, and 9 bases lay between the germline ends. CDR3 protein: CASTGTATNEKLFF. CDR3 DNA: TGTGCCAGTACCGGAACTGCAACTAATGAAAAACTGTTTTTT.

The table lists this clonotype with many counts. This chain's CDR3 is CASSLDVQENNSPLHF. CDR3 nucleotides: TGCGCCAGCAGCTTGGATGTCCAGGAGAATAATTCACCCCTCCACTTT. This rearrangement joins TRBV5-1 to TRBJ1-6; no reliable D call. Germline values: CDR1 SGHRS, CDR2 YFSETQ. The CDR3 spans 16 residues. Trimming removed 0 bases from V and 5 bases from J, with 12 bases in between.

This clonotype has ten or more counts. The chain has TRBV20-1 and TRBJ2-1; 8 bases agree with TRBD2. The CDR3 runs to 14 residues. Per the germline V gene, CDR1 is DFQATT and CDR2 is SNEGSKA (reference sequence). After removal of 2 bases from V and 3 bases from J, the junction contained 3 bases not matched to a gene. The CDR3 is CSARWREDYNEQFF. In DNA form, the CDR3 reads TGCAGTGCTAGATGGCGGGAGGACTACAATGAGCAGTTCTTC.

Many counts were recorded for this clonotype. The rearrangement links TRBV6-1 to TRBJ1-6; D ambiguous. Germline V lookup: CDR1 MNHNS, CDR2 SASEGT. Trimming took off 4 bases at V and 0 bases at J, with 7 bases between the two ends. CDR3 length: 15 residues. The chain's CDR3 is CASSGRSSYNSPLHF. In DNA form, the CDR3 reads TGTGCCAGCAGTGGACGGAGCTCCTATAATTCACCCCTCCACTTT.

V usage is TRBV11-3 and J usage is TRBJ2-5, with 10 bases that match TRBD1. J lost 2 bases, V lost 6 bases, and 9 bases had no gene match. This CDR3 has 16 amino acids. Germline V lookup: CDR1 SGHNT, CDR2 YENEEA. In nucleotides, the CDR3 is TGTGCCAGCAGTTCCCAGGACAGGGGGTGGCAAGAGACCCAGTACTTC. Translated, it gives CASSSQDRGWQETQYF. Variable domain in full (rest from reference TRBV11-3 and TRBJ2-5): EAGVVQSPRYKIIEKKQPVAFWCNPISGHNTLYWYLQNLGQGPELLIRYENEEAVDDSQLPKDRFSAERLKGVDSTLKIQPAELGDSAVYLCASSSQDRGWQETQYFGPGTRLLVL.

As concerns this clonotype: A much bigger clone sits one base away, suggesting this may be a read error. This chain joins TRBV19 and TRBJ2-2; D is tentatively TRBD1 or TRBD2 (6 bases each). The ends were cut back, 7 bases at V and 7 bases at J, with 13 bases in the middle. This CDR3 region has 13 residues. CDR1 and CDR2 from the germline V gene are LNHDA and SQIVND (reference sequence). CDR3 DNA: TGTGCCAGTATGGGGGCGCGGGGCGGGGAGCTGTTTTTT. This translates into CASMGARGGELFF.

This clonotype was seen a single time. This clone may be a read error of a much larger clone one base away. In this CDR3 the conserved last residue, phenylalanine or tryptophan, is missing, so a read error is likely. The gene calls are TRBV28 and TRBJ1-5, with unresolved D. The CDR3 has 13 amino acids. V shed 4 bases and J shed 1 base, with 5 bases lying between them. Germline V gene data show CDR1 as MDHEN and CDR2 as SYDVKM. Here the CDR3 reads CASSSDSNQPQHS. CDR3 DNA sequence: TGTGCCAGCAGTTCAGACAGCAATCAGCCCCAGCATTCT.

The table lists this clonotype with many counts. CDR3 region: CASSLNSYNEQFF. The CDR3 region has the DNA TGTGCCAGCAGCCTTAATTCCTACAATGAGCAGTTCTTC. The V gene is TRBV14, the J gene TRBJ2-1; D gene uncertain. This CDR3 is 13 amino acids long. Germline CDR1 is SGHDN and CDR2 is FVKESK. Trimming took off 4 bases at V and 1 base at J, with 5 bases between the two ends.

As concerns this clonotype: The CDR3 does not close with the conserved phenylalanine or tryptophan, likely indicating a read error. Because the CDR3's place on the DNA is in doubt, the DNA is left out and the CDR3 is given as listed by TCRdb. This chain uses TRBV3-2 with TRBJ2-1; no DNA check was done on the table's D call, TRBD2. TRBV3-2 is recorded as a pseudogene. Including both end residues, the CDR3 is 13 amino acids long. CDR3: CASSQDGDRTSLR.